This T cell receptor (beta chain) derives from a study of blood T cell repertoires in COVID-19. Study overall: Italy, Spain and the United States were the sources of the convalescent and acute COVID-19 samples.

This clone was counted a single time. CDR1 is MDHEN and CDR2 is SYDVKM in the germline V gene. Trimming left V 3 bases short and J 1 base short, with 9 bases between. CDR3 length: 14 residues. Profiling relied on immunoSEQ multiplex PCR, and the TCRdb table lists in-frame clones only, not all of them. The sample contains approximately 350,000 clones, around 89% of which appear only once. Sequencing was done on a sample of PBMCs or T cells enriched from blood (not recorded which). The genes are TRBV28 and TRBJ1-1; D is uncertain. The TCR was taken from a man younger than 35 who had recovered from COVID-19. The CDR3 sequence: CASSLASWNTEAFF. DNA of the CDR3: TGTGCCAGCAGTTTGGCCTCATGGAACACTGAAGCTTTCTTT. The variable domain in full, with the rest retrieved from reference TRBV28 and TRBJ1-1, is DVKVTQSSRYLVKRTGEKVFLECVQDMDHENMFWYRQDPGLGLRLIYFSYDVKMKEKGDIPEGYSVSREKKERFSLILESASTNQTSMYLCASSLASWNTEAFFGQGTRLTVV.